A single sample gave rise to the 15 T cell receptor beta chains below, sequenced in a study of blood T cells in healthy people across ages. Alongside a J-beta primer mix, a sample-barcoded 5' primer served in a second PCR lasting roughly 7 to 11 cycles. TCRdb fed the 5' RACE reads into MiXCR, producing one record per CDR3 protein. The table has hundreds of thousands of distinct CDR3 sequences, about 50% seen once. Sequencing input: blood. These TCRs come from a woman older than 75 in good health.

This clonotype came up once. The chain has TRBV20-1 and TRBJ2-3; the D gene could be TRBD1 or TRBD2 (6 bases each). From germline, CDR1 is DFQATT and CDR2 SNEGSKA (reference sequence). The V and J ends lost 6 bases and 0 bases respectively, with 19 bases between them. This CDR3 has 16 amino acids. This CDR3 is CSADASGAPSTDTQYF. Here the CDR3 DNA reads TGCAGTGCCGACGCTTCGGGGGCCCCAAGCACAGATACGCAGTATTTT.

The V call is TRBV11-1, the J call TRBJ2-5, with a possible D match to TRBD1 (5 bases). This CDR3 is built from 14 residues. CDR1 is SGHAT, CDR2 FQDESV, per germline (reference sequence). V lost 3 bases, J lost 3 bases, and 11 bases lay in between. CDR3 in DNA: TGTGCCAGCAGCTTTTGGACAAAAGAAGAGACCCAGTACTTC. Its translation: CASSFWTKEETQYF.

The chain is built from TRBV20-1 and TRBJ2-7, with 9 nucleotides matching TRBD1. The junction had 7 bases not matched to a gene; V was cut back by 1 base and J by 6 bases. Germline CDR1 and CDR2: DFQATT and SNEGSKA (reference sequence). The CDR3 totals 14 residues. DNA for the CDR3: TGCAGTGCTAGAGGAGGGACAGGGCGGTCCGAGCAGTACTTC. Protein product: CSARGGTGRSEQYF.

This chain links TRBV5-1 with TRBJ1-1, with 8 bases aligning to TRBD1. The germline gives CDR1 SGHRS, CDR2 YFSETQ. Trimming took 0 bases from V and 0 from J; bases not matched to a gene: 4. The CDR3 spans 16 residues. CDR3 nucleotide sequence: TGCGCCAGCAGCTTGGGGACAGGGAGTATGAACACTGAAGCTTTCTTT. As protein: CASSLGTGSMNTEAFF.

As concerns this clonotype: Since a much larger clone is just one base distant, this may be a read error. This chain links TRBV29-1 with TRBJ2-3, with no clear D. V lost 7 bases to trimming and J lost 3 bases, with 17 bases between them. The CDR3 covers 14 residues. Germline assignment: CDR1 SQVTM and CDR2 ANQGSEA. CDR3 residues: CSARRAKRTDTQYF. The CDR3 DNA follows: TGCAGCGCACGACGGGCCAAGAGGACAGATACGCAGTATTTT.

This clonotype came up many times. This may be a read error: a much more frequent sequence differs by one nucleotide. The chain combines TRBV6-5 with TRBJ2-1, with D possibly matching TRBD1 (6 bases). The assigned J gene may be wrong: the sequence end matches TRBJ2-7 better. Germline CDR1 MNHEY, CDR2 SVGAGI. This CDR3 spans 15 amino acids. CDR3 amino acids: CASSPPDSSYNEQYF. The CDR3, as DNA: TGTGCCAGCAGCCCTCCGGACAGCTCCTACAATGAGCAGTACTTC.

V gene TRBV5-5 combines with J gene TRBJ2-4; D unclear. V was trimmed by 4 bases and J by 4 bases, leaving 9 bases between them. This CDR3 region has 13 residues. The germline gives CDR1 SGHKS, CDR2 YYEKEE (reference sequence). CDR3 protein: CASSPPEKNIQYF. CDR3 in DNA: TGTGCCAGCAGCCCCCCAGAGAAAAACATTCAGTACTTC.

The V call is TRBV30, the J call TRBJ2-1, with D possibly being TRBD2 (5 bases). Between the trimmed V and J ends, which lost 2 bases and 11 bases, there was a span of 10 bases. The germline V gene has CDR1 GTSNPN and CDR2 SVGIG (reference sequence). This CDR3 has 11 amino acids. CDR3 residues: CAWSPGIQQFF. CDR3 DNA: TGTGCCTGGAGTCCGGGGATCCAGCAGTTCTTC.

This clonotype was recorded many times. This chain uses TRBV12-3 or TRBV12-4 with TRBJ1-6; no clear D gene. This CDR3 comprises 15 residues. V was shortened by 7 bases and J by 9 bases, with 19 bases between the two germline ends. Here the CDR3 reads CASTRRVDMISPLHF. The CDR3 bases are TGTGCCAGCACCCGGCGGGTAGATATGATTTCACCCCTCCACTTT.

This clonotype showed up many times. The DNA for the CDR3 is TGTGCCAGCAGTTTACCGGACGGAAACTATGGCTACACCTTC. Its protein is CASSLPDGNYGYTF. The J gene is TRBJ1-2, the V gene TRBV28; D call uncertain. Per the germline V gene, CDR1 is MDHEN and CDR2 is SYDVKM. V gave up 2 bases and J gave up 2 bases, with 9 bases separating them. The CDR3 contains 14 residues.

The chain uses TRBV3-1 and TRBJ2-5, with 10 bases that match TRBD2. TRBJ2-7 explains the end of the DNA better; the J call may be wrong. Germline CDR1 reads LGHDT; CDR2 reads YNNKEL (reference sequence). The length of the CDR3 is 13 residues. The CDR3 DNA sequence: TGTGCCAGCGTTTCTAGCGGGGGCTACGAGCAGTACTTC. The encoded protein is CASVSSGGYEQYF.

A few counts support this clonotype. The rearrangement links TRBV20-1 to TRBJ1-1; D gene ambiguous. V lost 4 bases to trimming and J lost 4 bases, with 13 bases between them. The CDR3 spans 13 residues. The germline gives CDR1 DFQATT, CDR2 SNEGSKA (reference sequence). The CDR3 bases are TGCAGTGCTATTAGTAGGGTTGGCACTGAAGCTTTCTTT. Its translation: CSAISRVGTEAFF.

This clonotype was observed a handful of times. The chain recombines TRBV29-1 with TRBJ1-3; D is unresolved. Germline loops: CDR1 SQVTM, CDR2 ANQGSEA. Trimming left V 5 bases short and J 2 bases short, with 19 bases between. The CDR3 totals 16 residues. Here the CDR3 reads CSVLYRAHTTGNTIYF. Here the CDR3 DNA reads TGCAGCGTTCTCTACCGGGCTCATACCACTGGAAACACCATATATTTT.

This clonotype was picked up many times. The CDR3 DNA reads as TGTGCCAGCAGCTTAGGTCTCCGCTACGAGCAGTACTTC. Its translation: CASSLGLRYEQYF. The V gene is TRBV7-2, the J gene TRBJ2-7; no definite D call. V was pared by 1 base and J by 3 bases, with 7 bases between. The CDR3 runs to 13 residues. CDR1 SGHTA and CDR2 FQGNSA come from the germline V gene.

There are many counts of this clonotype. This chain connects TRBV2 to TRBJ1-1, with D hard to call. CDR1 SNHLY and CDR2 FYNNEI come from the germline V gene. The CDR3 runs 13 residues. Trimming took off 6 bases at V and 3 bases at J, with 11 bases between the two ends. This chain's CDR3 is CASRRNSDTEAFF. The CDR3 DNA reads TGTGCCAGCAGGAGAAACAGCGACACTGAAGCTTTCTTT. The whole variable domain, filled in from reference TRBV2 and TRBJ1-1, reads EPEVTQTPSHQVTQMGQEVILRCVPISNHLYFYWYRQILGQKVEFLVSFYNNEISEKSEIFDDQFSVERPDGSNFTLKIRSTKLEDSAMYFCASRRNSDTEAFFGQGTRLTVV.